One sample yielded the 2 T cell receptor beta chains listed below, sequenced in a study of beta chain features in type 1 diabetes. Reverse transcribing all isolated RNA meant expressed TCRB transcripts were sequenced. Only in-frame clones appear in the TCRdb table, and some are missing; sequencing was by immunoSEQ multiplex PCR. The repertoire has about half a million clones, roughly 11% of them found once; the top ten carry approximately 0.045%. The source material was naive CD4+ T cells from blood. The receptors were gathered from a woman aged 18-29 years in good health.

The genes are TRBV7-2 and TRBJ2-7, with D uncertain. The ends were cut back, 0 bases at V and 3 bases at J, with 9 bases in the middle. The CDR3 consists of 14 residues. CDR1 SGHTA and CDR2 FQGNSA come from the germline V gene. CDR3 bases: TGTGCCAGCAGCTTAGCGCGGCCCAGCTACGAGCAGTACTTC. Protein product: CASSLARPSYEQYF.

CDR3 sequence (DNA): TGTGCCTGGCGACAGCTCTACGAGCAGTACTTC. It is translated as CAWRQLYEQYF. The chain is built from TRBV30 and TRBJ2-7, with D possibly being TRBD1 (5 bases). The CDR3 extends over 11 amino acids. The V gene lost 5 bases and the J gene lost 3 bases, with 8 bases spanning the gap. The germline V gene encodes CDR1 GTSNPN and CDR2 SVGIG (reference sequence).